This T cell receptor (beta chain) was profiled in a study of CD8 T cell repertoires and HIV-1 epitope variants. Study-wide background: Each of Twenty-five Gag and Nef epitope peptides stimulated a separate culture. Controls included no peptide, Ebola AY9 epitope, and a CMV, EBV, flu pool. Findings and caveats of the study: No clonotypes responded to the TAALDMSHF plasma variant; roughly five recognized KF9, one HW9.

The method was immunoSEQ multiplex PCR; TCRdb's version includes in-frame clones alone and lacks a portion of them. The sample has about 5,600 clones; approximately 68% are singletons. As concerns this clone: The antigen is not known.

Per germline, CDR1 MDHEN and CDR2 SYDVKM. Trimming at V came to 5 bases and at J to 5 bases, leaving 6 bases not matched to a gene. The CDR3 is 14 amino acids. The rearrangement joins TRBV28 to TRBJ2-7; 10 bases agree with TRBD1. The sample taken for sequencing was cultured CD8+ T cells derived from PBMCs. The receptor was isolated from a male donor with HIV. CDR3 loop: CASSPTGTGDEQYF. CDR3 in DNA: TGTGCCAGCAGTCCAACCGGGACAGGGGACGAGCAGTACTTC.